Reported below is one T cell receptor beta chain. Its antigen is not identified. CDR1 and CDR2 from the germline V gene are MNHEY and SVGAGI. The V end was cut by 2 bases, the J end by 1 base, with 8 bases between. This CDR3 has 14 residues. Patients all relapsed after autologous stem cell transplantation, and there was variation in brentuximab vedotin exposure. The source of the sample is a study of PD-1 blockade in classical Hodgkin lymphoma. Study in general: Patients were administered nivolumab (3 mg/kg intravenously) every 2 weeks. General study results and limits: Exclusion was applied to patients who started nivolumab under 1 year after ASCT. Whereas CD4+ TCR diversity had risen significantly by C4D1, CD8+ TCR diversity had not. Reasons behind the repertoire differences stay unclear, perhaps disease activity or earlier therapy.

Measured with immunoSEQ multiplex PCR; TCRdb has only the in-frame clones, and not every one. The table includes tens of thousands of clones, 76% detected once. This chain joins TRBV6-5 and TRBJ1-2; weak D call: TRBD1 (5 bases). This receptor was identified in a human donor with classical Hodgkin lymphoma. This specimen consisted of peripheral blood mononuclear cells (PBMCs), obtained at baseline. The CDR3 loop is CASSYTGHNYGYTF. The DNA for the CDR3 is TGTGCCAGCAGTTACACAGGACATAACTATGGCTACACCTTC.